A single TCR beta chain is shown here with its context. Its antigen is unknown. TCRdb re-analysed the reads in MiXCR, keeping a single row per CDR3 protein. The data contain roughly 990,000 distinct CDR3 sequences, approximately 30% of them singletons. These data are taken from a study of T cell repertoires in cytomegalovirus infection. Background on the study: Signatures in public TCR beta sequences pointed to both CMV infection and matching HLA type.

The CDR3 covers 15 residues. Trimming removed 0 bases from V and 5 bases from J; junction bases left unmatched: 3. The V gene's germline CDR1 is MNHNY and CDR2 SVGAGI (reference sequence). Findings and limits, study-wide: Cumulative public TCR beta family frequency identified carriers of CMV plus the relevant HLA.

This sequence originates from a human donor in good health (CMV status not recorded). Some clones in this sample may be carry-over from other donors' samples. Source: cultured CD8+ T cells from PBMCs, taken from culture after CMV antigen stimulation. This chain joins TRBV6-6 and TRBJ1-5, with 8 positions matching TRBD1. The DNA of the CDR3 is TGTGCCAGCAGTTACTCAAACAGGGGGGATCAGCCCCAGCATTTT. It translates to CASSYSNRGDQPQHF.